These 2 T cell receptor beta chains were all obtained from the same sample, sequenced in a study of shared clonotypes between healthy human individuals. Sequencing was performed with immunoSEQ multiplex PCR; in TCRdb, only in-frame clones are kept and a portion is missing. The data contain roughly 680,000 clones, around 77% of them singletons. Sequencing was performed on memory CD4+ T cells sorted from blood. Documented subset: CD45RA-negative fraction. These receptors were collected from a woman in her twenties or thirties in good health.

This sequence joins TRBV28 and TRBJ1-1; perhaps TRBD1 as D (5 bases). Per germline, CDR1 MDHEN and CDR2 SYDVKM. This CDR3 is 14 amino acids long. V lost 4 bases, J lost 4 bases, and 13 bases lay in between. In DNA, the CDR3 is TGTGCCAGCAGTTCCACGTACGGGGCCACTGAAGCTTTCTTT. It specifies CASSSTYGATEAFF.

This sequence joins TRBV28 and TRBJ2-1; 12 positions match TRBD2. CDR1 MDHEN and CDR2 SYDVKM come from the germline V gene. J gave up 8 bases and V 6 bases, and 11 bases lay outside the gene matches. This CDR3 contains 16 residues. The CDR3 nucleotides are TGTGCCAGCAGCCCTAGGACTAGCGGGAACGTAGATGAGCAGTTCTTC. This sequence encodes CASSPRTSGNVDEQFF.